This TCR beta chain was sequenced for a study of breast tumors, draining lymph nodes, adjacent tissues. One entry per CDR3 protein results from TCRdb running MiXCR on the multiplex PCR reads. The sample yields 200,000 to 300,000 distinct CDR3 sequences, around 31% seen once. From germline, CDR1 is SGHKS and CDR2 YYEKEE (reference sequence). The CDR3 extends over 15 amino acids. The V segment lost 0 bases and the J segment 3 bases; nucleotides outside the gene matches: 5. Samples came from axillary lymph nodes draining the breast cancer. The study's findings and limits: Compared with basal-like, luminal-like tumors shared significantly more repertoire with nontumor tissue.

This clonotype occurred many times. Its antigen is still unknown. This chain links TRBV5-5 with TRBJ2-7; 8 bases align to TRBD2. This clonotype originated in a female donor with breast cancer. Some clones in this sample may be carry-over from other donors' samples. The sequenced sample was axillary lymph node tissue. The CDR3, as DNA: TGTGCCAGCAGCTTGGACCTAGCGGGTATCTACGAGCAGTACTTC. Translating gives CASSLDLAGIYEQYF.